The entry below gives a single TCR beta chain sequence along with its context. The entry originates in a study of blood T cell repertoires in COVID-19. Study details: Collection of acute and convalescent COVID-19 samples took place in the United States, Italy and Spain. The analysed material was cDNA or gDNA that came from T cells, B-cell-depleted T cells, or PBMCs.

The CDR3 extends over 15 amino acids. Germline V gene data show CDR1 as MNHEY and CDR2 as SMNVEV (reference sequence). Trimming pared 2 bases from V and 6 bases from J, leaving 16 bases between. How the authors handled the data: Amplification of reference gene primers was used by the study to estimate nucleated cell counts. Generated by immunoSEQ multiplex PCR, the TCRdb table keeps only in-frame clones and is missing some. That table gives V, J and clone size, and the DNA gave D and trimming. Of fewer than 250,000 clones detected, 85% appear once; the ten largest clones hold approximately 9.6%. Sequences were obtained from PBMCs or T cells enriched from blood (not recorded which). The chain couples TRBV27 to TRBJ1-2; D not resolved. The sequence was collected from a woman between 45 and 65 years old with acute COVID-19. The CDR3 region has the DNA TGTGCCAGCAGTTTACTGGGCACCGAGAGGGATGGCTACACCTTC. Translating it yields CASSLLGTERDGYTF.